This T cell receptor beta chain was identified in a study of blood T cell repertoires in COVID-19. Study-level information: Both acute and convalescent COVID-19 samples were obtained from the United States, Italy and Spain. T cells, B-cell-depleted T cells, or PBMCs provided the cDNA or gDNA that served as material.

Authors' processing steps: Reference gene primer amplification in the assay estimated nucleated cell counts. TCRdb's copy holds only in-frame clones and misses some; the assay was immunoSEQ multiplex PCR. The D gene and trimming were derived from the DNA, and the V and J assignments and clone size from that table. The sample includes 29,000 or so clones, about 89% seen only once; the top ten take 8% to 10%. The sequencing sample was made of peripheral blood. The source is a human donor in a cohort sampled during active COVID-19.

The CDR3 sequence: CASSQGRPRNHPQYF. The CDR3 DNA is TGTGCCAGCAGCCAAGGCAGGCCAAGGAACCACCCCCAGTACTTC. V and J are TRBV3-1 (or the pseudogene TRBV3-2) and TRBJ2-7; D gene ambiguous. Trimming removed 1 base from V and 10 bases from J, with 20 bases in between. The CDR3 totals 15 residues. The germline CDR1 and CDR2 sequences are LGHDT and YNNKEL (reference sequence).